This T cell receptor (beta chain) was found in a study of beta chain features in type 1 diabetes. Whole-study context: Regarding age, gender and cell yields, patients proved similar to healthy donors. Broader study findings: When Type 1 diabetes patients were examined, their TCRB CDR3s proved moderately but significantly shorter in all four CD4+ subsets.

Populations isolated by sorting all had purity greater than 95%. In regard to this clone: The antigen remains unidentified.

The CDR3 loop spans 14 amino acids. The germline V and J ends were trimmed by 1 base and 9 bases, with 13 bases remaining between them. Per the germline V gene, CDR1 is LGHNA and CDR2 is YSLEER. Reverse transcribing all isolated RNA meant expressed TCRB transcripts were sequenced. Here immunoSEQ multiplex PCR was the method, and the copy in TCRdb shows in-frame clones only, minus some. This table has under 450,000 clones, approximately 15% appearing once. The source of this sequence is a man under 40 in good health. Sequencing was carried out using naive CD4+ T cells from blood. This chain connects TRBV4-3 to TRBJ2-1, with D possibly TRBD2 on 5 matching bases. CDR3 protein: CASSQVQRYGEQFF. CDR3 coding DNA: TGCGCCAGCAGCCAAGTGCAGCGGTACGGTGAGCAGTTCTTC.